The next 11 T cell receptor beta chains were all read from a single sample in a study of T cells in tuberculosis. Libraries were prepared by immunoSEQ multiplex PCR; TCRdb keeps only in-frame clonotypes and omits some of them. The table has some 41,000 clones, almost 95% seen once. Material: PBMCs. The receptors here all came from a donor under 30 with latent tuberculosis or without tuberculosis infection. Some clones in this sample may be carry-over from other donors' samples.

The chain couples TRBV12-5 to TRBJ2-5, with D maybe TRBD2 (5 bases). Germline CDR1 reads LGHNT; CDR2 reads FRNRAP. Between the trimmed V and J ends, which lost 7 bases and 5 bases, there was a span of 23 bases. The CDR3 loop spans 16 amino acids. The CDR3 protein is CASASREGSVVETQYF. The CDR3 nucleotides are TGTGCTAGTGCCTCTCGGGAAGGATCCGTTGTGGAGACCCAGTACTTC.

V and J are TRBV4-3 and TRBJ1-5, with 8 bases matching TRBD1. V was pared by 2 bases and J by 0 bases, with 6 bases of the junction left unmatched. This CDR3 comprises 17 residues. Germline V lookup: CDR1 LGHNA, CDR2 YSLEER. The DNA for the CDR3 is TGCGCCAGCAGCCAATCTACAGGGGGATATAGCAATCAGCCCCAGCATTTT. Its protein is CASSQSTGGYSNQPQHF.

The chain joins TRBV7-2 to TRBJ1-2, with a tentative D call TRBD1 (5 bases). V dropped 7 bases and J dropped 2 bases, with 17 bases sitting between them. The CDR3 sequence is 15 residues long. CDR1 is SGHTA and CDR2 is FQGNSA in the germline V gene. DNA for the CDR3: TGTGCCAGCACCTCTGGGGGGGGTGGCAACTATGGCTACACCTTC. Translation gives CASTSGGGGNYGYTF.

The rearrangement links TRBV2 to TRBJ1-1; possibly TRBD1 for D (6 bases). Germline CDR1 and CDR2: SNHLY and FYNNEI. Trimming removed 6 bases from V and 1 base from J, with 12 bases in between. This CDR3 has 14 amino acids. The CDR3 sequence: CASSYRVENTEAFF. As DNA, the CDR3 is TGTGCCAGCAGCTACAGGGTAGAGAACACTGAAGCTTTCTTT.

The V call is TRBV7-8, the J call TRBJ2-7; D perhaps matches TRBD2 (5 bases). The CDR3 extends over 14 amino acids. Trimming removed 1 base at V and 3 bases at J, with 10 bases between. Germline V gene sequence: CDR1 SGHVS, CDR2 FQNEAQ. Here the CDR3 reads CASSLGVGVYEQYF. CDR3 in DNA: TGTGCCAGCAGCTTAGGTGTCGGGGTCTACGAGCAGTACTTC.

This CDR3 is CASSFPRLGKGEQYF. The CDR3 DNA sequence: TGTGCCAGCAGCTTCCCGAGGTTGGGAAAGGGGGAGCAGTACTTC. V usage is TRBV7-9 and J usage is TRBJ2-7; a possible D gene is TRBD1 (5 bases). V lost 3 bases and J lost 7, with 19 bases in between. This CDR3 is 15 amino acids long. CDR1 SEHNR and CDR2 FQNEAQ come from the germline V gene (reference sequence).

Here the CDR3 reads CASTPSGESGELFF. The CDR3 nucleotides are TGTGCCAGCACCCCCTCCGGGGAATCCGGGGAGCTGTTTTTT. The chain recombines TRBV6-1 with TRBJ2-2; possibly TRBD2 for D (5 bases). V lost 7 bases, J lost 6 bases, and 15 bases lay in between. Germline CDR1 is MNHNS and CDR2 is SASEGT. The CDR3 contains 14 residues.

The chain uses TRBV11-2 and TRBJ1-2; no clear D. This CDR3 spans 13 amino acids. Trimming shortened V by 5 bases and J by 8 bases, and 15 bases separated the two germline ends. Germline lookup yields CDR1 SGHAT and CDR2 FQNNGV. CDR3 loop: CASSLPGEGGYTF. CDR3 bases: TGTGCCAGCAGCCTCCCCGGGGAAGGCGGCTACACCTTC.

V is TRBV19 and J is TRBJ1-1; D possibly corresponds to TRBD1 (5 bases). CDR3 length equals 13 residues. V was clipped by 5 bases and J by 2 bases, with 9 bases between them. Germline lookup yields CDR1 LNHDA and CDR2 SQIVND (reference sequence). DNA for the CDR3: TGTGCCAGTAGTCTGCAGGGTAACACTGAAGCTTTCTTT. Its translation: CASSLQGNTEAFF.

This clone was observed once. The chain has TRBV6-6 and TRBJ2-1; 7 bases map to TRBD2. With 11 bases clipped from V and 2 bases from J, the junction kept 3 bases outside the gene matches. Per the germline V gene, CDR1 is MNHNY and CDR2 is SVGAGI (reference sequence). The CDR3 spans 12 residues. The CDR3 nucleotides are TGTGCCGCAGCGGGGACCTACAATGAGCAGTTCTTC. This sequence encodes CAAAGTYNEQFF.

The rearrangement links TRBV19 to TRBJ2-7, with 9 bases lining up with TRBD1. The CDR3 consists of 16 residues. Germline V CDR1 and CDR2: LNHDA, SQIVND (reference sequence). After removal of 7 bases from V and 6 bases from J, the junction contained 16 bases not matched to a gene. CDR3 bases: TGTGCCAGTATCCCGTCCGGACAGGGGATCGAGGGCGAGCAGTACTTC. Amino acid sequence: CASIPSGQGIEGEQYF.